A single T cell receptor beta chain is shown here with its context. The data were taken from a study of cytotoxic CD8 clonotypes in ibrutinib-treated CLL. Sequencing was performed with immunoSEQ multiplex PCR; in TCRdb, only in-frame clones are kept and a portion is missing. Of 150,000 to 250,000 clones detected, about 72% appear once; the ten largest clones hold 10% to 15%. The specimen comprised PBMCs, sampled after 24 months of ibrutinib treatment. The receptor was isolated from a human donor with chronic lymphocytic leukemia.

The CDR3 region is CASSLLYSNQPQHF. The CDR3 DNA follows: TGTGCCAGCAGTCTGCTTTATAGCAATCAGCCCCAGCATTTT. The chain links TRBV6-5 to TRBJ1-5; no reliable D call. Germline CDR1 reads MNHEY; CDR2 reads SVGAGI. V was shortened by 5 bases and J by 0 bases, with 8 bases between the two germline ends. The CDR3 is 14 residues long.